Below, 30 T cell receptor beta chains from the same sample are listed, as sequenced in a study of cytomegalovirus exposure and HLA in healthy donors. Amplification used 60 Vbeta primers and 13 Jbeta primers. TCRdb's table, derived via immunoSEQ multiplex PCR, lists solely in-frame clones and lacks some. The table shows about 130,000 clones, with about 81% occurring only once. What was sequenced was PBMCs. The receptors were sampled from a middle-aged woman in good health and CMV-seropositive.

J is TRBJ1-1 and V is TRBV28; D unclear. Germline assignment: CDR1 MDHEN and CDR2 SYDVKM. V lost 5 bases to trimming and J lost 3 bases, with 13 bases between them. This CDR3 comprises 14 residues. CDR3 protein: CASSPTLGHTEAFF. CDR3 sequence (DNA): TGTGCCAGCAGTCCAACACTAGGGCACACTGAAGCTTTCTTT.

V is TRBV28 and J is TRBJ2-1, with D maybe TRBD2 (6 bases). The V end was cut by 10 bases, the J end by 0 bases, with 13 bases between. Looked up from germline, CDR1 is MDHEN and CDR2 is SYDVKM. This CDR3 spans 14 amino acids. CDR3 in DNA: TGTGCCACCAAGGAGACTAGCTCCTACAATGAGCAGTTCTTC. It encodes CATKETSSYNEQFF.

The chain is built from TRBV9 and TRBJ2-3, with 9 bases identical to TRBD2. The junction had 5 bases not matched to a gene; V was cut back by 2 bases and J by 4 bases. The V gene's germline CDR1 is SGDLS and CDR2 YYNGEE. The CDR3 consists of 15 residues. CDR3 nucleotides: TGTGCCAGCAGCGTGGGGACTAGCTCGGCAGATACGCAGTATTTT. It codes for CASSVGTSSADTQYF.

This clone was counted between two and nine times. This rearrangement joins TRBV5-1 to TRBJ1-5; D is perhaps TRBD1 (5 bases). Looked up from germline, CDR1 is SGHRS and CDR2 is YFSETQ. V lost 4 bases and J 1 base, leaving 12 bases between the germline ends. The CDR3 extends over 15 amino acids. CDR3 sequence reads: CASSPAGMSNQPQHF. The CDR3 DNA is TGCGCCAGCAGCCCCGCAGGGATGAGCAATCAGCCCCAGCATTTT.

This clone was counted a single time. The chain uses TRBV5-1 and TRBJ2-3; D perhaps matches TRBD2 (6 bases). The CDR3 has 15 amino acids. Germline CDR1 reads SGHRS; CDR2 reads YFSETQ. The V end was cut by 4 bases, the J end by 5 bases, with 17 bases between. CDR3 loop: CASSARGTAGDTQYF. DNA of the CDR3: TGCGCCAGCAGCGCCCGGGGGACCGCAGGAGATACGCAGTATTTT. Combining the CDR3 with reference TRBV5-1 and TRBJ2-3 gives the whole variable domain KAGVTQTPRYLIKTRGQQVTLSCSPISGHRSVSWYQQTPGQGLQFLFEYFSETQRNKGNFPGRFSGRQFSNSRSEMNVSTLELGDSALYLCASSARGTAGDTQYFGPGTRLTVL.

The chain carries TRBV7-2 and TRBJ1-4; D is unclear. The CDR3 spans 14 residues. The V and J ends lost 5 bases and 4 bases respectively, with 11 bases between them. Germline V lookup: CDR1 SGHTA, CDR2 FQGNSA. The CDR3 loop is CASSPRMGNEKLFF. The CDR3 region has the DNA TGTGCCAGCAGCCCCAGGATGGGTAATGAAAAACTGTTTTTT. The complete variable domain, with remaining parts taken from reference TRBV7-2 and TRBJ1-4, reads GAGVSQSPSNKVTEKGKDVELRCDPISGHTALYWYRQSLGQGLEFLIYFQGNSAPDKSGLPSDRFSAERTGGSVSTLTIQRTQQEDSAVYLCASSPRMGNEKLFFGSGTQLSVL.

The rearrangement joins TRBV9 to TRBJ2-1; possible D gene TRBD2, 6 bases. V lost 3 bases and J lost 8, with 12 bases in between. The V gene's germline CDR1 is SGDLS and CDR2 YYNGEE. The CDR3 runs to 13 residues. This CDR3 reads CASSADYSDEQFF. For the CDR3, the DNA is TGTGCCAGCAGCGCGGACTATTCGGATGAGCAGTTCTTC.

The rearrangement uses TRBV5-1 and TRBJ2-3, with a possible D match to TRBD2 (7 bases). V was pared by 5 bases and J by 9 bases, with 25 bases between. Germline CDR1 reads SGHRS; CDR2 reads YFSETQ. This CDR3 is built from 16 residues. For the CDR3, the DNA is TGCGCCAGCAGATCACTGGAGGGGGGGCCTGTATCAACGCAGTATTTT. The encoded protein is CASRSLEGGPVSTQYF.

This clone was detected once. This rearrangement joins TRBV28 to TRBJ2-7; 9 bases are shared with TRBD2. V lost 9 bases and J lost 4; bases outside the gene matches: 22. Looked up from germline, CDR1 is MDHEN and CDR2 is SYDVKM. The CDR3 sequence is 18 residues long. Here the CDR3 reads CARTRGRSSGKLDYEQYF. The CDR3 DNA follows: TGTGCCAGGACTAGGGGACGGTCTAGCGGGAAATTAGATTACGAGCAGTACTTC.

The V call is TRBV5-4, the J call TRBJ2-7; no definite D call. The CDR3 consists of 13 residues. V was cut by 1 base and J by 0 bases, with 5 bases left in between. Germline V gene data show CDR1 as SGHNT and CDR2 as YYREEE (reference sequence). The CDR3 nucleotides are TGTGCCAGCAGCTTGTCGGTCTCCTACGAGCAGTACTTC. This codes for CASSLSVSYEQYF.

This chain connects TRBV9 to TRBJ2-3; TRBD2 agrees at 9 bases. Trimming took 5 bases from V and 4 from J; bases not matched to a gene: 14. Germline assignment: CDR1 SGDLS and CDR2 YYNGEE. The CDR3 runs 17 residues. CDR3 region: CASSHPVAGEGSDTQYF. For the CDR3, the DNA is TGTGCCAGCAGTCATCCCGTAGCGGGAGAGGGGTCAGATACGCAGTATTTT.

This rearrangement joins TRBV15 to TRBJ2-1; TRBD1 agrees at 9 bases. Losses at the gene ends were 3 bases for V and 3 bases for J; bases not matched to a gene: 3. CDR3 length equals 15 residues. In germline, CDR1 is LNHNV, CDR2 YYDKDF (reference sequence). The DNA for the CDR3 is TGTGCCACCAGCAGCGGGACAGGGTTCTACAATGAGCAGTTCTTC. It specifies CATSSGTGFYNEQFF. Supplemented by reference TRBV15 and TRBJ2-1, the full variable domain reads DAMVIQNPRYQVTQFGKPVTLSCSQTLNHNVMYWYQQKSSQAPKLLFHYYDKDFNNEADTPDNFQSRRPNTSFCFLDIRSPGLGDTAMYLCATSSGTGFYNEQFFGPGTRLTVL.

This clone appeared a few times. The chain joins TRBV27 to TRBJ1-2; D possibly corresponds to TRBD1 (6 bases). Germline lookup yields CDR1 MNHEY and CDR2 SMNVEV (reference sequence). Trimming removed 3 bases at V and 4 bases at J, with 9 bases between. CDR3 size: 13 residues. In DNA, the CDR3 is TGTGCCAGCAGTTTCGGGACAACCTATGGCTACACCTTC. This encodes CASSFGTTYGYTF.

A single count supports this clone. The chain couples TRBV19 to TRBJ2-7, with D possibly TRBD1 on 6 matching bases. In germline, CDR1 is LNHDA, CDR2 SQIVND (reference sequence). This CDR3 spans 13 amino acids. Trimming pared 8 bases from V and 2 bases from J, leaving 13 bases between. CDR3 nucleotide sequence: TGTGCCAGTTCCACAGGGAGCCCCTACGAGCAGTACTTC. It specifies CASSTGSPYEQYF.

V is TRBV6-6 and J is TRBJ2-1; 11 bases match TRBD2. The CDR3 has 16 residues. Looked up from germline, CDR1 is MNHNY and CDR2 is SVGAGI (reference sequence). V lost 4 bases to trimming and J lost 4 bases; unmatched junction nucleotides: 6. The CDR3 sequence is CASSSQTSGMYNEQFF. Written as DNA, the CDR3 is TGTGCCAGCAGTTCCCAGACTAGCGGGATGTACAATGAGCAGTTCTTC.

This chain uses TRBV4-2 with TRBJ2-5, with a weak D call TRBD2 (5 bases). This CDR3 comprises 16 residues. Germline values: CDR1 LGHNA, CDR2 YNFKEQ. V was trimmed by 0 bases and J by 1 base, leaving 12 bases between them. The CDR3 loop is CASSQDATNPQETQYF. For the CDR3, the DNA is TGTGCCAGCAGCCAAGATGCGACTAACCCCCAAGAGACCCAGTACTTC.

The chain joins TRBV9 to TRBJ2-7, with D tentatively TRBD2 (5 bases). The length of the CDR3 is 14 residues. The germline gives CDR1 SGDLS, CDR2 YYNGEE. Trimming left V 4 bases short and J 1 base short, with 12 bases between. Here the CDR3 DNA reads TGTGCCAGCAGCTCGAGGGAAAATTCCTACGAGCAGTACTTC. Its protein product is CASSSRENSYEQYF.

J is TRBJ1-2 and V is TRBV7-2; 7 positions agree with TRBD1. CDR3 size: 15 residues. Germline V gene sequence: CDR1 SGHTA, CDR2 FQGNSA. Trimming cost V 5 bases and J 4 bases; bases outside gene matches: 10. The CDR3 loop reads CASSRRPGQSYGYTF. For the CDR3, the DNA is TGTGCCAGCAGCCGACGACCGGGACAGTCCTATGGCTACACCTTC.

The chain uses TRBV7-9 and TRBJ1-5; weak D call: TRBD1 (6 bases). The CDR3 consists of 14 residues. V was cut by 3 bases and J by 7 bases, with 13 bases left in between. Germline V gene lookup returns CDR1 SEHNR and CDR2 FQNEAQ (reference sequence). CDR3 in amino acids: CASSFLGAGQPQHF. The CDR3 nucleotides read TGTGCCAGCAGCTTTCTGGGGGCAGGACAGCCCCAGCATTTT.

The chain is built from TRBV7-2 and TRBJ1-1; 8 nucleotides match TRBD1. Per germline, CDR1 SGHTA and CDR2 FQGNSA. The CDR3 consists of 16 residues. The ends lost 1 base at V and 3 bases at J; junction bases unmatched: 7. CDR3 DNA sequence: TGTGCCAGCAGCTTAGACCCACAGGGGGGGTACACTGAAGCTTTCTTT. Its translation is CASSLDPQGGYTEAFF.

The chain uses TRBV9 and TRBJ2-7; D possibly corresponds to TRBD1 (5 bases). Trimming took off 4 bases at V and 6 bases at J, with 17 bases between the two ends. The germline gives CDR1 SGDLS, CDR2 YYNGEE. The length of the CDR3 is 14 residues. CDR3 nucleotides: TGTGCCAGCAGCCCCTCGACAGTGGCCCTCGAGCAGTACTTC. It yields the protein CASSPSTVALEQYF. The variable domain in full, completed from reference TRBV9 and TRBJ2-7, reads DSGVTQTPKHLITATGQRVTLRCSPRSGDLSVYWYQQSLDQGLQFLIQYYNGEERAKGNILERFSAQQFPDLHSELNLSSLELGDSALYFCASSPSTVALEQYFGPGTRLTVT.

CDR3 sequence reads: CASSLQQGALAQHF. The CDR3 DNA reads TGTGCCAGCAGCCTTCAACAGGGGGCTCTGGCCCAGCATTTT. The chain combines TRBV7-2 with TRBJ1-5; TRBD1 agrees at 9 bases. CDR1 and CDR2 from the germline V gene are SGHTA and FQGNSA. The CDR3 totals 14 residues. V was clipped by 5 bases and J by 11 bases; unmatched bases: 10. Full variable domain (remainder filled in from reference TRBV7-2 and TRBJ1-5): GAGVSQSPSNKVTEKGKDVELRCDPISGHTALYWYRQSLGQGLEFLIYFQGNSAPDKSGLPSDRFSAERTGGSVSTLTIQRTQQEDSAVYLCASSLQQGALAQHFGDGTRLSIL.

The chain is built from TRBV4-1 and TRBJ1-1; TRBD1 is a possible D gene (5 bases). Trimming took 0 bases from V and 1 from J, leaving 9 bases between them. This CDR3 is built from 15 residues. The V gene's germline CDR1 is MGHRA and CDR2 YSYEKL. The CDR3 protein is CASSQETQGNTEAFF. CDR3 coding DNA: TGCGCCAGCAGCCAAGAAACCCAGGGGAACACTGAAGCTTTCTTT.

In DNA, the CDR3 is TGTGCCAGCAGTTTGGGACAGGGTAACTATGGCTACACCTTC. This gives the protein CASSLGQGNYGYTF. V is TRBV28 and J is TRBJ1-2, with TRBD1 matching over 9 bases. In germline, CDR1 is MDHEN, CDR2 SYDVKM. V was clipped by 3 bases and J by 1 base; unmatched bases: 0. This CDR3 is 14 amino acids long.

In its sample, this clone was seen a few times. This chain uses TRBV7-9 with TRBJ2-1; 7 bases are a match to TRBD2. J was trimmed by 6 bases and V by 3 bases; bases with no gene match: 11. Germline V lookup: CDR1 SEHNR, CDR2 FQNEAQ (reference sequence). The length of the CDR3 is 16 residues. CDR3 in amino acids: CASSLVAGARVNEQFF. DNA of the CDR3: TGTGCCAGCAGCTTGGTAGCGGGCGCGAGGGTCAATGAGCAGTTCTTC.

This clone was picked up one time. Other DNA sequences in the sample encode the same CDR3. The V and J genes are TRBV7-3 and TRBJ1-1; D is possibly TRBD1 (5 bases). The CDR3 contains 13 residues. V dropped 4 bases and J dropped 1 base, with 7 bases sitting between them. The germline V gene has CDR1 SGHTA and CDR2 FQGTGA. CDR3 sequence (DNA): TGTGCCAGCAGCTCCGGACAGAACACTGAAGCTTTCTTT. Amino acids: CASSSGQNTEAFF.

V is TRBV19 and J is TRBJ1-6, with a tentative D call TRBD1 (6 bases). V lost 1 base to trimming and J lost 11 bases, with 9 bases between them. CDR1 LNHDA and CDR2 SQIVND come from the germline V gene (reference sequence). The CDR3 has 13 amino acids. The CDR3 loop is CASSIVGAAPLHF. For the CDR3, the DNA is TGTGCCAGTAGTATAGTGGGGGCTGCACCCCTCCACTTT. Based on the CDR3 plus reference TRBV19 and TRBJ1-6, the full variable domain is DGGITQSPKYLFRKEGQNVTLSCEQNLNHDAMYWYRQDPGQGLRLIYYSQIVNDFQKGDIAEGYSVSREKKESFPLTVTSAQKNPTAFYLCASSIVGAAPLHFGNGTRLTVT.

This chain uses TRBV6-6 with TRBJ1-4; the match to TRBD1 covers 9 bases. Germline-derived CDR1 and CDR2 are MNHNY and SVGAGI (reference sequence). This CDR3 is 14 amino acids long. Trimming cost V 8 bases and J 14 bases; bases outside gene matches: 15. The chain's CDR3 is CASGISGTGYGLFF. CDR3 DNA: TGTGCCAGCGGGATATCCGGGACAGGGTATGGGCTGTTTTTT.

V and J are TRBV27 and TRBJ2-7; 8 nucleotides agree with TRBD1. J lost 2 bases, V lost 6 bases, and 3 bases had no gene match. Looked up from germline, CDR1 is MNHEY and CDR2 is SMNVEV (reference sequence). The CDR3 is 13 residues long. The CDR3 DNA sequence: TGTGCCAGCAGCGGACAGGGTGCCTACGAGCAGTACTTC. Translated, it gives CASSGQGAYEQYF.

The V gene is TRBV11-2, the J gene TRBJ1-6, with D possibly being TRBD1 (6 bases). The CDR3 runs 15 residues. Germline assignment: CDR1 SGHAT and CDR2 FQNNGV. V was pared by 5 bases and J by 10 bases, with 18 bases between. The CDR3 is CASSTWDTRGSPLHF. CDR3 nucleotide sequence: TGTGCCAGCAGCACATGGGACACCCGCGGATCACCCCTCCACTTT.